The 10 T cell receptor beta chains presented below share a single source sample, sequenced in a study of glioma-infiltrating T cells. TCR alpha and beta CDR3 regions were amplified from RNA using iRepertoire nested multiplex PCR. One entry per CDR3 protein results from TCRdb running MiXCR on the multiplex PCR reads. The table lists fewer than 250,000 distinct CDR3 sequences, 32% of them singletons. The source material was glioma tissue, nonneoplastic brain tissue, or PBMCs (not recorded which). These receptors were collected from a human donor with low-grade glioma or glioblastoma, undergoing nonglioma brain surgery, or in good health (not recorded which).

The V and J genes are TRBV12-3 or TRBV12-4 and TRBJ2-4; 8 bases agree with TRBD2. The CDR3 runs to 16 residues. Trimming removed 2 bases from V and 3 bases from J; junction bases left unmatched: 6. The CDR3, as DNA: TGTGCCAGCAGTTTACGGGGGGGAGTAGGCAAAAACATTCAGTACTTC. Translated, it gives CASSLRGGVGKNIQYF.

Regarding this clonotype: Compared with germline, one end of the junction differs, possibly owing to a read error. The V call is TRBV7-9, the J call TRBJ2-3; 8 positions match TRBD2. The germline CDR1 and CDR2 sequences are SEHNR and FQNEAQ (reference sequence). This CDR3 contains 17 residues. CDR3 region: CTSSTGMSGSVADTQYF. CDR3 bases: TGTACCAGCAGCACAGGGATGAGCGGGAGCGTCGCAGATACGCAGTATTTT. Based on the CDR3 plus reference TRBV7-9 and TRBJ2-3, the full variable domain is DTGVSQNPRHKITKRGQNVTFRCDPISEHNRLYWYRQTLGQGPEFLTYFQNEAQLEKSRLLSDRFSAERPKGSFSTLEIQRTEQGDSAMYLCTSSTGMSGSVADTQYFGPGTRLTVL.

This clonotype was seen repeatedly, ten times or more. CDR3 DNA sequence: TGCAGTGCTAGAACAGGGGGGGACTATGGCTACACCTTC. Its protein product is CSARTGGDYGYTF. The chain joins TRBV20-1 to TRBJ1-2; 8 nucleotides align to TRBD1. The ends lost 2 bases at V and 3 bases at J; junction bases unmatched: 2. The CDR3 length is 13 residues. Germline loops: CDR1 DFQATT, CDR2 SNEGSKA (reference sequence).

This clonotype showed up many times. The chain couples TRBV18 to TRBJ1-5; D uncertain. This CDR3 region has 14 residues. Germline lookup yields CDR1 KGHSH and CDR2 LQKENI. V shed 8 bases and J shed 1 base, with 12 bases lying between them. The CDR3 nucleotides read TGTGCCAGCAGTCCTCCTGGGAGCAATCAGCCCCAGCATTTT. This codes for CASSPPGSNQPQHF. The whole variable domain, remainder taken from reference TRBV18 and TRBJ1-5, is NAGVMQNPRHLVRRRGQEARLRCSPMKGHSHVYWYRQLPEEGLKFMVYLQKENIIDESGMPKERFSAEFPKEGPSILRIQQVVRGDSAAYFCASSPPGSNQPQHFGDGTRLSIL.

Turning to this clonotype: An end of the junction differs from the germline gene, which may be a read error. The chain recombines TRBV6-2 or TRBV6-3 with TRBJ1-2, with D possibly TRBD1 on 5 matching bases. The germline V gene encodes CDR1 MNHEY and CDR2 SVGEGT. The CDR3 runs 15 residues. CDR3 coding DNA: TGTGCAAGCAGTTACTCTTACGGGGGGAGCTATAGCTACACCTTC. Translating it yields CASSYSYGGSYSYTF.

This clonotype was detected ten times or more. The chain uses TRBV28 and TRBJ2-3, with TRBD1 matching 10 bases. The CDR3 is 13 amino acids. V was clipped by 6 bases and J by 4 bases; unmatched bases: 1. Looked up from germline, CDR1 is MDHEN and CDR2 is SYDVKM. CDR3 residues: CASRTGGSDTQYF. CDR3 bases: TGTGCCAGCAGGACAGGGGGCTCAGATACGCAGTATTTT.

This clonotype has ten or more counts. Germline is not matched at one junction end, which may reflect a read error. The chain joins TRBV7-9 to TRBJ1-1; the D gene is possibly TRBD1 (5 bases). The CDR3 loop spans 14 amino acids. Germline assignment: CDR1 SEHNR and CDR2 FQNEAQ (reference sequence). Here the CDR3 reads CASSLAGTPTEAFF. As DNA, the CDR3 is TGTGCCAGCAGCCTAGCCGGGACTCCCACTGAAGCTTTCTTT.

This chain joins TRBV5-1 and TRBJ2-1; 13 positions match TRBD2. The ends lost 1 base at V and 1 base at J; junction bases unmatched: 11. The CDR3 has 20 amino acids. CDR1 is SGHRS and CDR2 is YFSETQ in the germline V gene. The CDR3 DNA reads TGCGCCAGCAGCTTGCCCCGAGGACTAGCGGGAGTAAGGTCCTACAATGAGCAGTTCTTC. It specifies CASSLPRGLAGVRSYNEQFF.

The chain joins TRBV7-9 to TRBJ2-7; 13 bases agree with TRBD2. V shed 5 bases, J shed 7 bases, and the junction held 20 bases outside the gene matches. CDR3 length equals 19 residues. Germline loops: CDR1 SEHNR, CDR2 FQNEAQ (reference sequence). This CDR3 is CASSPGLAGLIFSYNEQYF. The CDR3 bases are TGTGCCAGCAGCCCGGGACTAGCGGGACTAATTTTTTCCTACAATGAGCAGTACTTC.

The sample holds many counts of this clonotype. The chain combines TRBV29-1 with TRBJ2-7; tentative D call: TRBD1 (5 bases). The V end was cut by 4 bases, the J end by 0 bases, with 10 bases between. The germline gives CDR1 SQVTM, CDR2 ANQGSEA. The CDR3 is made up of 13 amino acids. The CDR3 coding sequence is TGCAGCGTTGGGGTGACAGCCTCCTACGAGCAGTACTTC. This gives the protein CSVGVTASYEQYF.